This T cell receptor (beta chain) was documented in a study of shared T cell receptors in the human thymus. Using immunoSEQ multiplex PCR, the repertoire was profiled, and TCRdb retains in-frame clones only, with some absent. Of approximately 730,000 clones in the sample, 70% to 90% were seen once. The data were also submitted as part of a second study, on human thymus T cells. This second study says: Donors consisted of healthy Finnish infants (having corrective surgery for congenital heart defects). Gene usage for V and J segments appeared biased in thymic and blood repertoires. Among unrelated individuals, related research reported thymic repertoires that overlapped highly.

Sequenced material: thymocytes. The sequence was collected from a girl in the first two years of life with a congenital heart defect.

The CDR3 reads CASSQDLIREKSEQYF. As DNA, the CDR3 is TGCGCCAGCAGCCAAGATCTGATCAGGGAAAAGTCCGAGCAGTACTTC. This chain uses TRBV4-1 with TRBJ2-7; D may be TRBD1 (5 bases). In germline, CDR1 is MGHRA, CDR2 YSYEKL. V shed 0 bases and J shed 6 bases, with 18 bases lying between them. CDR3 size: 16 residues.